This TCR beta chain was sequenced for a study of Tregs in tolerant kidney transplant recipients. The CDR3 consists of 14 residues. The V end was cut by 3 bases, the J end by 4 bases, with 10 bases between. Germline V CDR1 and CDR2: SNHLY, FYNNEI. Of note for this clone: The DNA ends 3 residues before the CDR3 does, and the rest of the CDR3 is filled in from the germline J gene.

The table came from immunoSEQ multiplex PCR; TCRdb's copy has only in-frame clones and leaves some out. The table lists 30,000 to 35,000 clones. This specimen was CD8+ T cells from blood, taken before the transplant. This rearrangement joins TRBV2 to TRBJ1-5, with D possibly being TRBD1 (6 bases). The sequence was collected from a human donor who received a combined kidney and bone marrow transplant. CDR3 loop: CASSEGAGNQPQHF. The CDR3 DNA, read in part, is TGTGCCAGCAGTGAGGGGGCAGGAAATCAGCCC.